The T cell receptor (beta chain) under discussion was sequenced for a study of OX40 agonist ivuxolimab in advanced cancers. Assay: immunoSEQ multiplex PCR; the TCRdb copy retains only in-frame clones and omits some. Of 65,000 to 75,000 clones listed, around nine tenths were seen once; the top ten hold more than 0.75%. Trimming took off 3 bases at V and 1 base at J, with 9 bases between the two ends. Germline V CDR1 and CDR2: SEHNR, FQNEAQ (reference sequence). The CDR3 runs 14 residues. The sequencing here drew on CD4+ or CD8+ T cells sorted from blood, taken in a trial of the OX40 agonist ivuxolimab. The clonotype originates from an adult with an advanced solid tumor such as melanoma, head and neck, liver or kidney cancer. This chain uses TRBV7-9 with TRBJ1-1; D call uncertain. This chain's CDR3 is CASSLRIENTEAFF. CDR3 DNA sequence: TGTGCCAGCAGCTTGCGGATTGAGAACACTGAAGCTTTCTTT.